The clone carrying this TCR beta chain was recorded a few times. What it binds is unknown. Trimming removed 6 bases from V and 3 bases from J, with 12 bases in between. This CDR3 spans 13 amino acids. The germline V gene encodes CDR1 MNHEY and CDR2 SMNVEV (reference sequence). These data belong to a study of T cell repertoires in cytomegalovirus infection. Points from the study as a whole: Totalled public TCR beta family frequency picked out people who carried CMV plus the relevant HLA.

TCRdb passed the reads through MiXCR, listing each CDR3 protein once. The top ten clones hold 6.5% to 10% of a sample with 600,000 to 800,000 distinct CDR3 sequences, 20% to 25% of them seen once. The receptor comes from a human donor in good health (CMV status not recorded). Some clones in this sample may be carry-over from other donors' samples. The sequencing sample was made of CD8+ T cells from PBMCs. The chain carries TRBV27 and TRBJ2-7, with D perhaps TRBD1 or TRBD2 (5 bases each). The CDR3 DNA reads as TGTGCCAGCAGGATGGGACGGAACTACGAGCAGTACTTC. This gives the protein CASRMGRNYEQYF.